This TCR beta chain appears in the sequencing data of a study of cytomegalovirus exposure and HLA in healthy donors. Overall study results and limits: Later analysis identified a missense DCLRE1C variant that was linked to TCR beta V- and J-gene trimming. The presence/absence work took it that sequencing depth was about the same across donors. With high specificity and sensitivity, the classifier reportedly diagnosed cytomegalovirus status. The likely explanation for a cluster of highly shared sequence variants was sequencing artifact.

With 60 Vbeta and 13 Jbeta primers, the PCR was carried out. TCRdb's copy holds only in-frame clones and misses some; the assay was immunoSEQ multiplex PCR. The sample data list about 67,000 clones. In regard to this clone: The antigen remains unidentified.

The specimen sequenced was PBMCs. This TCR was recovered from a woman in her thirties in good health and CMV-seronegative.

The CDR3 coding sequence is TGTGCCAGCTCACCACCGGGGATGAGGACAGGGGTATACTATGGCTACACCTTC. Its protein is CASSPPGMRTGVYYGYTF. The V gene is TRBV18, the J gene TRBJ1-2; 9 bases align to TRBD1. The CDR3 has 18 residues. Unmatched junction bases numbered 11, after V lost 0 bases and J lost 3 bases. Germline loops: CDR1 KGHSH, CDR2 LQKENI.